Listed below are T cell receptor beta chains from one sample, sequenced in a study of T cell responses to AZD1222 COVID-19 vaccine. This table comes from immunoSEQ multiplex PCR, and its TCRdb copy is limited to in-frame clones, with some not included. Among approximately 150,000 clones, more than 80% were seen once, and the ten largest hold under 4%. The material sequenced was peripheral blood, taken 28 days after the second AZD1222 dose. All receptors derive from an adult who received the AZD1222 COVID-19 vaccine. CDR3s include the opening cysteine and the closing phenylalanine or tryptophan. Fields, in order: J gene, clone size, D gene, V gene, CDR3 DNA, CDR3 protein. D genes are given only for firm matches. The size of a clone is reported for some rows only, either as once, few or many, or as a class for expanded clones.

J: TRBJ2-2; size: .; D: TRBD1; V: TRBV2; DNA: TGTGCCAGCAGCCAGGACAGGGTGGGCGGGGAGCTGTTTTTT; CDR3: CASSQDRVGGELFF
J: TRBJ1-4; size: few; D: TRBD1; V: TRBV6-4; DNA: TGTGCCGCGGGTCTCAGGGGGACTAATGAAAAACTGTTTTTT; CDR3: CAAGLRGTNEKLFF
J: TRBJ1-1; size: once; D: .; V: TRBV12-3/TRBV12-4; DNA: TGTGCCAGCGGCGGGATGGGTGAAGCTTTCTTT; CDR3: CASGGMGEAFF
J: TRBJ2-3; size: .; D: TRBD2; V: TRBV6-6; DNA: TGTGCCAGCACCGGACTAGCGGGTCCCACAGATACGCAGTATTTT; CDR3: CASTGLAGPTDTQYF
J: TRBJ2-4; size: .; D: .; V: TRBV2; DNA: TGTGCCAGCAGTGAAGATCCAGGCATAGCCAAAAACATTCAGTACTTC; CDR3: CASSEDPGIAKNIQYF
J: TRBJ1-4; size: .; D: TRBD1; V: TRBV19; DNA: TGTGCCAGTAGTTCTCACAGGGGAGAAAGAGAAAAACTGTTTTTT; CDR3: CASSSHRGEREKLFF
J: TRBJ2-6; size: .; D: TRBD2; V: TRBV15; DNA: TGTGCCACCAGCACCTCAGCGGGATCCGGGGCCAACGTCCTGACTTTC; CDR3: CATSTSAGSGANVLTF
J: TRBJ1-1; size: .; D: .; V: TRBV6-5; DNA: TGTGCCAGCGGAACCGACCCACCGAACACTGAAGCTTTCTTT; CDR3: CASGTDPPNTEAFF
J: TRBJ1-2; size: .; D: .; V: TRBV10-3; DNA: TGTGCCATCAGTGAGTCGACCGGCGGCTATGGCTACACCTTC; CDR3: CAISESTGGYGYTF
J: TRBJ1-5; size: once; D: .; V: TRBV25-1; DNA: TGTGCCAGCAGTGATGCAGGTTTCAATCAGCCCCAGCATTTT; CDR3: CASSDAGFNQPQHF
J: TRBJ1-2; size: .; D: .; V: TRBV29-1; DNA: TGCAGCGTTGAAGAATCCAGATTGGGGGCCTATGGCTACACCTTC; CDR3: CSVEESRLGAYGYTF
J: TRBJ1-1; size: .; D: .; V: TRBV5-1; DNA: TGCGCCAGCAGCTTGGCCATAGGCACTGAAGCTTTCTTT; CDR3: CASSLAIGTEAFF
J: TRBJ2-3; size: .; D: .; V: TRBV10-1; DNA: TGCGCCAGCAGTGAATCCGGGAGAGTGGCAGATACGCAGTATTTT; CDR3: CASSESGRVADTQYF
J: TRBJ2-7; size: .; D: .; V: TRBV6-6; DNA: TGTGCCAGCAGTTACTCAACAGGGGGGGAATACGAGCAGTACTTC; CDR3: CASSYSTGGEYEQYF
J: TRBJ2-3; size: .; D: .; V: TRBV6-4; DNA: TGTGCCAGCAGTGACGGCGACACAGATACGCAGTATTTT; CDR3: CASSDGDTDTQYF
J: TRBJ2-1; size: .; D: TRBD2; V: TRBV7-6; DNA: TGTGCCAGCAGTAGAACCGGGACTATCAATGAGCAGTTCTTC; CDR3: CASSRTGTINEQFF
J: TRBJ1-2; size: .; D: .; V: TRBV29-1; DNA: TGCAGCGTGGACATCCAGGGCGACTATGGCTACACCTTC; CDR3: CSVDIQGDYGYTF
J: TRBJ2-1; size: .; D: TRBD2; V: TRBV10-1; DNA: TGCGCCAGCAGTGCAAGTAGCGGGAGAGCTTACAATGAGCAGTTCTTC; CDR3: CASSASSGRAYNEQFF
J: TRBJ2-5; size: .; D: .; V: TRBV5-1; DNA: TGCGCCAGCAGCCTTACAAGGGGGTTTAGGGAGACCCAGTACTTC; CDR3: CASSLTRGFRETQYF
J: TRBJ2-3; size: few; D: .; V: TRBV27; DNA: TGTGCCAGCAGTAAGACTCCTCTGGGCACAGATACGCAGTATTTT; CDR3: CASSKTPLGTDTQYF
J: TRBJ1-3; size: .; D: .; V: TRBV6-1; DNA: TGTGCCAGCAGTGAAGGCCAAGGGCTCTCTGGTCCTGGAAACACCATATATTTT; CDR3: CASSEGQGLSGPGNTIYF
J: TRBJ2-1; size: once; D: .; V: TRBV7-9; DNA: TGTGCCAGCAGGGGTGACAATGAGCAGTTCTTC; CDR3: CASRGDNEQFF
J: TRBJ1-1; size: .; D: .; V: TRBV5-4; DNA: TGTGCCAGCAGCTTGTGGGGGGCTGAAGCTTTCTTT; CDR3: CASSLWGAEAFF
J: TRBJ2-7; size: .; D: .; V: TRBV3-1/TRBV3-2; DNA: TGTGCCAGCAGCCATACGGGGGCTCAAAACGAGCAGTACTTC; CDR3: CASSHTGAQNEQYF
J: TRBJ1-2; size: .; D: TRBD1; V: TRBV19; DNA: TGTGCCAGTAGTCCAATACAGGGGGCTGATGGCTACACCTTC; CDR3: CASSPIQGADGYTF
J: TRBJ1-2; size: .; D: TRBD1; V: TRBV2; DNA: TGTGCCAGCAGTGAAAATCCGGGACAGCGCTATGGCTACACCTTC; CDR3: CASSENPGQRYGYTF
J: TRBJ2-1; size: once; D: TRBD2; V: TRBV29-1; DNA: TGCAGCGGGACTAGCGGGAGGGCCAATGAGCAGTTCTTC; CDR3: CSGTSGRANEQFF
J: TRBJ2-1; size: .; D: .; V: TRBV27; DNA: TGTGCCAGCAGTCCACAGAGGGACCCTCTCAATGAGCAGTTCTTC; CDR3: CASSPQRDPLNEQFF
J: TRBJ2-3; size: .; D: .; V: TRBV7-6; DNA: TGTGCCAGCAACCGCCCCCCGGGACGGAGTAGCACAGATACGCAGTATTTT; CDR3: CASNRPPGRSSTDTQYF
J: TRBJ2-3; size: .; D: .; V: TRBV19; DNA: TGTGCTACACGTGGGAGTGCGGGCACAGATACGCAGTATTTT; CDR3: CATRGSAGTDTQYF
J: TRBJ1-6; size: .; D: .; V: TRBV7-8; DNA: TGTGCCAGCAGCCCCGGACAGATGATCTCACCCCTCCACTTT; CDR3: CASSPGQMISPLHF
J: TRBJ2-5; size: .; D: TRBD2; V: TRBV5-1; DNA: TGCGCCAGCAGCATGGGACTAGCGGGACTGGAGACCCAGTACTTC; CDR3: CASSMGLAGLETQYF
J: TRBJ1-5; size: .; D: TRBD1; V: TRBV19; DNA: TGTGCCAGTAGTACCGGGACAGGGAATCAGCCCCAGCATTTT; CDR3: CASSTGTGNQPQHF
J: TRBJ1-1; size: .; D: .; V: TRBV6-6; DNA: TGTGCCAGCAGCCCCCGGGAGGAAGCTTTCTTT; CDR3: CASSPREEAFF
J: TRBJ2-1; size: .; D: TRBD1; V: TRBV6-5; DNA: TGTGCCAGCAGTTACTCGACAGGGGAGGTTAACAATGAGCAGTTCTTC; CDR3: CASSYSTGEVNNEQFF
J: TRBJ2-7; size: .; D: .; V: TRBV11-2; DNA: TGTGCCAGCAGCTTAGATGGGGCCGGGGGCCCCTCCTACGAGCAGTACTTC; CDR3: CASSLDGAGGPSYEQYF
J: TRBJ2-7; size: .; D: .; V: TRBV7-9; DNA: TGTGCCAGCAGCTCTTCGGGGCCGCCATACGAGCAGTACTTC; CDR3: CASSSSGPPYEQYF
J: TRBJ1-1; size: .; D: .; V: TRBV14; DNA: TGTGCCAGCAGCCAACGGCCATTCGCAGGAGAATTTGAAGCTTTCTTT; CDR3: CASSQRPFAGEFEAFF
J: TRBJ2-7; size: .; D: .; V: TRBV12-3/TRBV12-4; DNA: TGTGCCAGCAGTTCTGTCCACGAGCAGTACTTC; CDR3: CASSSVHEQYF
J: TRBJ2-7; size: .; D: TRBD1; V: TRBV29-1; DNA: TGCAGCGCCATACCCAGGGGGGAGCAGTACTTC; CDR3: CSAIPRGEQYF
J: TRBJ2-5; size: .; D: TRBD1; V: TRBV27; DNA: TGTGCCAGCAGCGGGACAGGGGGAGAGACCCAGTACTTC; CDR3: CASSGTGGETQYF
J: TRBJ1-6; size: .; D: .; V: TRBV6-1; DNA: TGTGCCAGCAGTGAAAATTGGGGCCGATCAAATAATTCACCCCTCCACTTT; CDR3: CASSENWGRSNNSPLHF
J: TRBJ2-2; size: .; D: TRBD2; V: TRBV27; DNA: TGTGCCAGCAGTTTCAGCGGGAGGGACGGGGAGCTGTTTTTT; CDR3: CASSFSGRDGELFF
J: TRBJ1-1; size: .; D: .; V: TRBV10-3; DNA: TGTGCCACCGAAGAGAACACTGAAGCTTTCTTT; CDR3: CATEENTEAFF
J: TRBJ2-2; size: few; D: .; V: TRBV3-1/TRBV3-2; DNA: TGTGCCAGCAGTGTTCAGGGGCGGACTCCGAACACCGGGGAGCTGTTTTTT; CDR3: CASSVQGRTPNTGELFF
J: TRBJ2-1; size: once; D: .; V: TRBV6-5; DNA: TGTGCCAGCAGCCGATACAATGAGCAGTTCTTC; CDR3: CASSRYNEQFF
J: TRBJ2-1; size: once; D: .; V: TRBV7-6; DNA: TGTGCCAGCAGCTTAGCCTACAGAAGCTCCTACAATGAGCAGTTCTTC; CDR3: CASSLAYRSSYNEQFF
J: TRBJ2-1; size: .; D: TRBD1; V: TRBV7-2; DNA: TGTGCCAGCAGCTTTGACAGGGGGTTCTACAATGAGCAGTTCTTC; CDR3: CASSFDRGFYNEQFF